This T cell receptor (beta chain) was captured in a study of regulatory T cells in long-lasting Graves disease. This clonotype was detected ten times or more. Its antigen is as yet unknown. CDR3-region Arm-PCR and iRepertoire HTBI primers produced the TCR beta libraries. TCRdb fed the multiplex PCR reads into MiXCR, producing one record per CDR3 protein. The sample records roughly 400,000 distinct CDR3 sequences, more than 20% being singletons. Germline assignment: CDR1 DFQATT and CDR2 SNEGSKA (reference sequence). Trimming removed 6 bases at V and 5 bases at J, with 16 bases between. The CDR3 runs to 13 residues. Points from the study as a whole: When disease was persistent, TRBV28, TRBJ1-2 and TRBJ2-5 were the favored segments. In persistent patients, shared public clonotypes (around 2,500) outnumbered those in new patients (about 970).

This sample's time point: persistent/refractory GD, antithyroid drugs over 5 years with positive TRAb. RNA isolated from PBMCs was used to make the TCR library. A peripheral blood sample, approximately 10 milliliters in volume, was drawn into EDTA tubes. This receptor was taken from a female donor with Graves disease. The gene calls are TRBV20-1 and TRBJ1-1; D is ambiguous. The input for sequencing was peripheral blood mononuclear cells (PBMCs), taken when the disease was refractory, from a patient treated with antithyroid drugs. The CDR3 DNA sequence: TGCAGTGCCCCTAACGAGGCTAAAACTGAAGCTTTCTTT. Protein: CSAPNEAKTEAFF.